Following are 22 T cell receptor beta chains from one sample sequenced in a study of blood T cell repertoires in COVID-19. Sequenced by immunoSEQ multiplex PCR; TCRdb stores in-frame clones only, minus some. The sample holds around 190,000 clones, about 76% seen once. The sequenced sample was peripheral blood. All receptors come from a woman aged 40 to 55 with COVID-19, enrolled during active disease.

CDR3 amino acids: CASSLQGDYGYTF. CDR3 nucleotide sequence: TGTGCCAGCTCACTACAGGGTGACTATGGCTACACCTTC. This chain links TRBV18 with TRBJ1-2, with a weak D call TRBD1 (6 bases). Trimming pared 4 bases from V and 3 bases from J, leaving 9 bases between. The CDR3 has 13 amino acids. Germline V lookup: CDR1 KGHSH, CDR2 LQKENI. Full variable domain (rest looked up from reference TRBV18 and TRBJ1-2): NAGVMQNPRHLVRRRGQEARLRCSPMKGHSHVYWYRQLPEEGLKFMVYLQKENIIDESGMPKERFSAEFPKEGPSILRIQQVVRGDSAAYFCASSLQGDYGYTFGSGTRLTVV.

This sequence joins TRBV10-3 and TRBJ2-1; 13 nucleotides align to TRBD2. The CDR3 is made up of 15 amino acids. With 6 bases clipped from V and 6 bases from J, the junction kept 5 bases outside the gene matches. CDR1 and CDR2 from the germline V gene are ENHRY and SYGVKD. This CDR3 is CAISVTSGRGNEQFF. The CDR3 DNA follows: TGTGCCATCAGCGTTACTAGCGGGAGGGGCAATGAGCAGTTCTTC.

This clone was counted a few times. The genes are TRBV27 and TRBJ1-5; the D gene is possibly TRBD1 (5 bases). The CDR3 loop spans 16 amino acids. Germline V lookup: CDR1 MNHEY, CDR2 SMNVEV (reference sequence). V lost 5 bases, J lost 7 bases, and 21 bases lay in between. For the CDR3, the DNA is TGTGCCAGCAGTCCTCAGGGTCCTATGACGATCCAGCCCCAGCATTTT. This sequence encodes CASSPQGPMTIQPQHF.

The genes are TRBV7-9 and TRBJ1-1; D might be TRBD1 (5 bases). Germline assignment: CDR1 SEHNR and CDR2 FQNEAQ (reference sequence). The CDR3 has 16 amino acids. V was trimmed by 6 bases and J by 4 bases, leaving 21 bases between them. The CDR3, as DNA: TGTGCCAGCAGAGGGATAGTTCTGGGACTGGCCACTGAAGCTTTCTTT. It yields the protein CASRGIVLGLATEAFF. The whole variable domain, filled in from reference TRBV7-9 and TRBJ1-1, reads DTGVSQNPRHKITKRGQNVTFRCDPISEHNRLYWYRQTLGQGPEFLTYFQNEAQLEKSRLLSDRFSAERPKGSFSTLEIQRTEQGDSAMYLCASRGIVLGLATEAFFGQGTRLTVV.

The table lists this clone with a count of one. The J gene is TRBJ2-5, the V gene TRBV10-3, with no clear D. CDR1 is ENHRY and CDR2 is SYGVKD in the germline V gene. This CDR3 is built from 12 residues. The ends were cut back, 0 bases at V and 6 bases at J, with 5 bases in the middle. The CDR3 protein is CAISESRKTQYF. CDR3 in DNA: TGTGCCATCAGTGAGTCGCGAAAGACCCAGTACTTC.

The rearrangement links TRBV12-3 or TRBV12-4 to TRBJ2-7, with D uncertain. V was clipped by 3 bases and J by 2 bases, with 8 bases between them. The CDR3 sequence is 13 residues long. The CDR3 region is CASSFSVPYEQYF. The CDR3 nucleotides are TGTGCCAGCAGTTTCTCAGTCCCCTACGAGCAGTACTTC.

This clone appeared a single time. The chain recombines TRBV3-1 (or the pseudogene TRBV3-2) with TRBJ1-2; 11 bases line up with TRBD1. The CDR3 covers 13 residues. CDR1 is LGHDT, CDR2 YNNKEL, per germline (reference sequence). J was trimmed by 8 bases and V by 3 bases; bases with no gene match: 2. DNA for the CDR3: TGTGCCAGCAGCCAGGGACAGGGGGAAGGCTACACCTTC. Translated, it gives CASSQGQGEGYTF.

V gene TRBV7-8 combines with J gene TRBJ1-1; D is ambiguous. The CDR3 has 14 amino acids. Deletions cut 0 bases from V and 1 base from J, with 6 bases between. Germline lookup yields CDR1 SGHVS and CDR2 FQNEAQ. The CDR3 DNA reads as TGTGCCAGCAGCTTAGCCCACAGGAACACTGAAGCTTTCTTT. As protein: CASSLAHRNTEAFF.

V and J are TRBV5-1 and TRBJ1-2; possible D gene TRBD1, 5 bases. The CDR3 totals 14 residues. Trimming removed 7 bases at V and 4 bases at J, with 17 bases between. From germline, CDR1 is SGHRS and CDR2 YFSETQ. CDR3 sequence: CASRAQGGGYGYTF. CDR3 bases: TGCGCCAGCCGGGCCCAGGGCGGGGGCTATGGCTACACCTTC.

The chain joins TRBV25-1 to TRBJ1-2; 9 bases line up with TRBD1. Germline CDR1 is MGHDK and CDR2 is SYGVNS. V lost 5 bases, J lost 5 bases, and 9 bases stayed unmatched. This CDR3 spans 15 amino acids. The CDR3 sequence: CASSPRTGATYGYTF. The CDR3 nucleotides are TGTGCCAGCAGTCCCCGGACAGGGGCCACATATGGCTACACCTTC.

This clone was seen a single time. The chain uses TRBV18 and TRBJ2-5, with 7 bases lining up with TRBD1. V was clipped by 6 bases and J by 3 bases; unmatched bases: 7. The germline CDR1 and CDR2 sequences are KGHSH and LQKENI. The CDR3 is made up of 14 amino acids. CDR3 sequence: CASSPGTVKETQYF. In nucleotides, the CDR3 is TGTGCCAGCTCCCCCGGGACAGTAAAAGAGACCCAGTACTTC.

This sequence joins TRBV12-5 and TRBJ1-1; no definite D call. Between the trimmed V and J ends, which lost 2 bases and 5 bases, there was a span of 12 bases. CDR1 and CDR2 from the germline V gene are LGHNT and FRNRAP. The CDR3 runs 14 residues. For the CDR3, the DNA is TGTGCTAGTGGTTTGTCCTCCCCGGGGACTGAAGCTTTCTTT. Protein: CASGLSSPGTEAFF.

The chain carries TRBV6-5 and TRBJ1-1; D might be TRBD1 (6 bases). The CDR3 runs to 14 residues. V gave up 8 bases and J gave up 1 base, with 14 bases separating them. Germline V gene sequence: CDR1 MNHEY, CDR2 SVGAGI. CDR3 sequence: CASAQGRWNTEAFF. The CDR3 DNA is TGTGCCAGCGCCCAGGGGCGATGGAACACTGAAGCTTTCTTT.

The V gene is TRBV5-1, the J gene TRBJ1-1, with D perhaps matching TRBD1 (5 bases). In germline, CDR1 is SGHRS, CDR2 YFSETQ. The ends were cut back, 4 bases at V and 4 bases at J, with 23 bases in the middle. This CDR3 is 17 amino acids long. CDR3 sequence: CASSPGGDALASTEAFF. As DNA, the CDR3 is TGCGCCAGCAGCCCCGGCGGGGACGCCCTAGCGAGCACTGAAGCTTTCTTT. The entire variable domain, with the rest obtained from reference TRBV5-1 and TRBJ1-1, is as follows: KAGVTQTPRYLIKTRGQQVTLSCSPISGHRSVSWYQQTPGQGLQFLFEYFSETQRNKGNFPGRFSGRQFSNSRSEMNVSTLELGDSALYLCASSPGGDALASTEAFFGQGTRLTVV.

This chain joins TRBV6-2 or TRBV6-3 and TRBJ1-5; tentatively, D is TRBD1 (6 bases). The V and J ends lost 4 bases and 7 bases respectively, with 14 bases between them. The CDR3 consists of 14 residues. CDR1 is MNHEY and CDR2 is SVGEGT in the germline V gene. The CDR3, as DNA: TGTGCCAGCAGTTTCTTACAGGGTTGGCAGCCCCAGCATTTT. Translation: CASSFLQGWQPQHF.

The CDR3 DNA reads as TGTGCCAGCAGCTCCCGCTACAATGAGCAGTTCTTC. Translation: CASSSRYNEQFF. The chain recombines TRBV7-2 with TRBJ2-1; D remains unclear. Deletions cut 4 bases from V and 3 bases from J, with 4 bases between. The CDR3 totals 12 residues. Germline lookup yields CDR1 SGHTA and CDR2 FQGNSA.

This clone was recorded once. This rearrangement joins TRBV7-9 to TRBJ1-5; D is uncertain. Trimming left V 0 bases short and J 11 bases short, with 11 bases between. This CDR3 region has 13 residues. The germline V gene encodes CDR1 SEHNR and CDR2 FQNEAQ (reference sequence). CDR3 nucleotide sequence: TGTGCCAGCAGCTTAGCGGAGGCTTCGGCCCAGCATTTT. It is translated as CASSLAEASAQHF.

The chain joins TRBV19 to TRBJ2-7; TRBD2 is a possible D gene (6 bases). This CDR3 is built from 15 residues. The germline gives CDR1 LNHDA, CDR2 SQIVND (reference sequence). Trimming shortened V by 1 base and J by 5 bases, and 15 bases separated the two germline ends. CDR3 loop: CASSIGSAGRNEQYF. DNA for the CDR3: TGTGCCAGTAGTATAGGATCGGCGGGGAGGAACGAGCAGTACTTC.

V gene TRBV5-4 combines with J gene TRBJ2-1, with D possibly being TRBD2 (6 bases). There are 14 residues in the CDR3. Trimming left V 2 bases short and J 5 bases short, with 11 bases between. CDR1 SGHNT and CDR2 YYREEE come from the germline V gene (reference sequence). CDR3 loop: CASSFSSGDNEQFF. In DNA form, the CDR3 reads TGTGCCAGCAGCTTTTCCTCGGGAGACAATGAGCAGTTCTTC.

J is TRBJ2-3 and V is TRBV6-5; weak D call: TRBD2 (6 bases). The germline V and J ends were trimmed by 7 bases and 9 bases, with 23 bases remaining between them. The CDR3 extends over 15 amino acids. Germline assignment: CDR1 MNHEY and CDR2 SVGAGI. Here the CDR3 reads CASTAPGTPTNTQYF. CDR3 DNA sequence: TGTGCCAGCACCGCCCCAGGGACTCCTACGAACACGCAGTATTTT.

This chain links TRBV10-2 with TRBJ1-5; 10 bases line up with TRBD1. V dropped 5 bases and J dropped 4; count of bases not matched to a gene: 17. The CDR3 is 19 residues long. Germline loops: CDR1 WSHSY, CDR2 SAAADI. The CDR3 DNA sequence: TGCGCCAGCAGTTCACACCGCAGGACAGGGGGTATAGGAAATCAGCCCCAGCATTTT. Protein sequence: CASSSHRRTGGIGNQPQHF.

The chain has TRBV4-2 and TRBJ1-1, with 7 nucleotides matching TRBD1. The germline V gene has CDR1 LGHNA and CDR2 YNFKEQ. The CDR3 runs 18 residues. Trimming at V came to 0 bases and at J to 0 bases, leaving 10 bases not matched to a gene. CDR3 in DNA: TGTGCCAGCAGCCAAGACACCCCCGGGACAGCCATGAACACTGAAGCTTTCTTT. It is translated as CASSQDTPGTAMNTEAFF.